This T cell receptor (beta chain) was captured in a study of blood T cell repertoires in COVID-19. Data came from immunoSEQ multiplex PCR; TCRdb stores just in-frame clones and leaves some out. This sample has 200,000 to 250,000 clones, with about 85% found just once. V gave up 0 bases and J gave up 2 bases, with 14 bases separating them. The germline CDR1 and CDR2 sequences are LNHNV and YYDKDF (reference sequence). This CDR3 has 17 residues. The sequence was collected from a man aged 25 to 45 who had recovered from COVID-19. V and J are TRBV15 and TRBJ1-5; perhaps TRBD1 as D (5 bases). Sequencing was performed on PBMCs or T cells enriched from blood (not recorded which). This CDR3 reads CATSRDRDRRGNQPQHF. The CDR3 DNA reads as TGTGCCACCAGCAGAGATCGCGACAGACGCGGCAATCAGCCCCAGCATTTT.